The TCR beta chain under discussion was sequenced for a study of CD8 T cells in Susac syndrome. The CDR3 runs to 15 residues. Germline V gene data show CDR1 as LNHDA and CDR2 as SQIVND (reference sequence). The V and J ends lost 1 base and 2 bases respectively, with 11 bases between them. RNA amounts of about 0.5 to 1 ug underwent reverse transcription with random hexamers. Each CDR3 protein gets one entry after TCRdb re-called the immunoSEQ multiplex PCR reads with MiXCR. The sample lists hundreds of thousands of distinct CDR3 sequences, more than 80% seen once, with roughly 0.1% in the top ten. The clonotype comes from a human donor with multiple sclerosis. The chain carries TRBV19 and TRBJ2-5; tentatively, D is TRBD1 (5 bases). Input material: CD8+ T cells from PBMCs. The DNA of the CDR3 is TGTGCCAGTAGTATAGCCGGACACCTACAAGAGACCCAGTACTTC. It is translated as CASSIAGHLQETQYF.